A single sample is the source of the 13 T cell receptor beta chains below, sequenced in a study of PD-L1 blockade in urothelial cancer. Data came from immunoSEQ multiplex PCR; TCRdb stores just in-frame clones and leaves some out. The data show 72,000 or so clones, approximately 91% seen once. The sample's time point: peripheral blood 6 weeks after treatment start. The source was PBMCs, collected around atezolizumab (anti-PD-L1) treatment. The receptors come from a man in his sixties with urothelial cancer.

The V call is TRBV7-9, the J call TRBJ2-7, with 9 bases fitting TRBD1. This CDR3 spans 16 amino acids. V dropped 6 bases and J dropped 3; count of bases not matched to a gene: 12. The V gene's germline CDR1 is SEHNR and CDR2 FQNEAQ (reference sequence). The CDR3 spells CASRDTGGEGNYEQYF. The CDR3 coding sequence is TGTGCCAGCAGGGATACAGGGGGCGAGGGGAACTACGAGCAGTACTTC.

The DNA for the CDR3 is TGTGCCAGCAGCCGCGGTCTCAGTACCGGGGAGCTGTTTTTT. It encodes CASSRGLSTGELFF. J is TRBJ2-2 and V is TRBV7-2, with D hard to call. This CDR3 spans 14 amino acids. V lost 5 bases, J lost 5 bases, and 12 bases lay in between. Per germline, CDR1 SGHTA and CDR2 FQGNSA.

V is TRBV27 and J is TRBJ2-5; D not resolved. Germline V CDR1 and CDR2: MNHEY, SMNVEV (reference sequence). V was clipped by 3 bases and J by 5 bases, with 10 bases between them. The CDR3 is 13 amino acids. The CDR3 sequence: CASSFFSGETQYF. CDR3 sequence (DNA): TGTGCCAGCAGTTTCTTTAGTGGTGAGACCCAGTACTTC.

The V call is TRBV2, the J call TRBJ1-5; 7 nucleotides agree with TRBD1. The V gene end was trimmed by 6 bases and the J gene end by 3 bases; junction bases not matched to a gene: 8. The V gene's germline CDR1 is SNHLY and CDR2 FYNNEI. There are 15 residues in the CDR3. The CDR3 here is CASSGYTGDNQPQHF. In nucleotides, the CDR3 is TGTGCCAGCAGCGGATATACAGGGGACAATCAGCCCCAGCATTTT.

The chain employs TRBV7-9 and TRBJ2-3; perhaps TRBD2 as D (5 bases). V lost 3 bases and J lost 2, with 9 bases in between. CDR1 and CDR2 (germline): SEHNR, FQNEAQ (reference sequence). This CDR3 has 14 amino acids. The CDR3, as DNA: TGTGCCAGCAGCTTCTGGGAGATCACAGATACGCAGTATTTT. Amino acid sequence: CASSFWEITDTQYF.

The chain uses TRBV5-8 and TRBJ2-1, with TRBD2 as a possible D gene (5 bases). In germline, CDR1 is SGHTS, CDR2 YDEGEE. This CDR3 comprises 12 residues. Deletions cut 4 bases from V and 9 bases from J, with 11 bases between. The CDR3 sequence is CASSRRSGEQFF. CDR3 DNA: TGTGCCAGCAGCCGGAGGAGTGGTGAGCAGTTCTTC.

The chain carries TRBV9 and TRBJ2-3; the match to TRBD2 covers 9 bases. Trimming removed 3 bases from V and 3 bases from J; junction bases left unmatched: 2. The CDR3 covers 14 residues. Germline CDR1 SGDLS, CDR2 YYNGEE. The CDR3 nucleotides are TGTGCCAGCAGCGAGGGACTAGCAACAGATACGCAGTATTTT. This codes for CASSEGLATDTQYF.

The CDR3 DNA sequence: TGTGCCAGCAGCCTAAGCCCCGGGACAGCTGCCTACGAGCAGTACTTC. Its protein is CASSLSPGTAAYEQYF. V is TRBV11-3 and J is TRBJ2-7; 7 positions agree with TRBD1. Germline V gene data show CDR1 as SGHNT and CDR2 as YENEEA. Trimming at V came to 5 bases and at J to 2 bases, leaving 12 bases not matched to a gene. The CDR3 is made up of 16 amino acids.

The chain uses TRBV7-6 and TRBJ2-4, with TRBD1 matching 9 bases. The CDR3 contains 15 residues. Germline trimming cut 4 bases from V and 8 bases from J; bases unmatched to any gene: 9. Germline-derived CDR1 and CDR2 are SGHVS and FNYEAQ. CDR3 amino acids: CASSWGPGQGHIQYF. The CDR3, as DNA: TGTGCCAGCAGCTGGGGACCGGGACAGGGACACATTCAGTACTTC.

The chain is built from TRBV7-6 and TRBJ2-3; 7 nucleotides agree with TRBD2. V gave up 5 bases and J gave up 4 bases; unmatched junction bases: 9. The CDR3 runs to 15 residues. CDR1 and CDR2 from the germline V gene are SGHVS and FNYEAQ. The CDR3 bases are TGTGCCAGCAGCCGTGGGAGGGGTCAGCCAGATACGCAGTATTTT. Its translation is CASSRGRGQPDTQYF. The whole variable domain, filled in from reference TRBV7-6 and TRBJ2-3, reads GAGVSQSPRYKVTKRGQDVALRCDPISGHVSLYWYRQALGQGPEFLTYFNYEAQQDKSGLPNDRFSAERPEGSISTLTIQRTEQRDSAMYRCASSRGRGQPDTQYFGPGTRLTVL.

The V and J genes are TRBV21-1 and TRBJ2-7; TRBD2 is the table's D call, not checked against the DNA. TRBV21-1 has pseudogene status. CDR3 length: 14 amino acids. CDR3 DNA: TGTGCCAGCAGCAAGCGCGGGAGGGCCTACGAGCAGTACTTC. Translated: CASSKRGRAYEQYF.

The chain is built from TRBV7-9 and TRBJ1-4; D is unclear. Deletions cut 2 bases from V and 4 bases from J, with 8 bases between. The germline V gene has CDR1 SEHNR and CDR2 FQNEAQ (reference sequence). CDR3 size: 14 residues. The CDR3 region is CASSLFTVNEKLFF. In nucleotides, the CDR3 is TGTGCCAGCAGCTTATTTACAGTTAATGAAAAACTGTTTTTT.

The chain recombines TRBV11-2 with TRBJ2-7; 7 positions agree with TRBD1. This CDR3 has 16 amino acids. Unmatched junction bases numbered 5, after V lost 0 bases and J lost 0 bases. The V gene's germline CDR1 is SGHAT and CDR2 FQNNGV. The CDR3: CASSLDRDSYSYEQYF. The CDR3 bases are TGTGCCAGCAGCTTAGATCGGGACAGCTACTCCTACGAGCAGTACTTC.